These 19 T cell receptor beta chains share one sample of origin, sequenced in a study of blood T cell repertoires in COVID-19 (dated by TCRdb to the early 2020s). Libraries were built with the immunoSEQ multiplex PCR assay. This is the immuneACCESS table as TCRdb keeps it, with only in-frame sequences that have V and J called. A part of the clones is gone; compared with another copy, unresolved V genes explain less than half, and the rest is unexplained. For this sample the table gives 230,000 or so clones, of which less than 90% were detected only once. Over 1.5% of the sample is held by the ten biggest clonotypes. The sequencing input was peripheral blood. The receptors were gathered from a middle-aged man with active or convalescent COVID-19.

This clone was counted once. Here the CDR3 reads CASSGGETQYF. CDR3 DNA: TGTGCCAGCAGCGGGGGGGAGACCCAGTACTTC. V and J are TRBV7-2 and TRBJ2-5; the D gene is possibly TRBD2 (6 bases). The CDR3 has 11 amino acids. V lost 5 bases to trimming and J lost 5 bases, with 6 bases between them. The germline V gene has CDR1 SGHTA and CDR2 FQGNSA.

The chain has TRBV25-1 and TRBJ1-6, with 9 positions matching TRBD1. The V gene end was trimmed by 1 base and the J gene end by 4 bases; junction bases not matched to a gene: 2. From germline, CDR1 is MGHDK and CDR2 SYGVNS. The CDR3 has 16 residues. The CDR3 DNA is TGTGCCAGCAGTGAATCGACAGGGGGTTATAATTCACCCCTCCACTTT. Its protein product is CASSESTGGYNSPLHF.

This chain joins TRBV6-5 and TRBJ2-3; a weak D match, TRBD1 (6 bases). This CDR3 spans 14 amino acids. Looked up from germline, CDR1 is MNHEY and CDR2 is SVGAGI. Trimming pared 4 bases from V and 6 bases from J, leaving 14 bases between. CDR3 in amino acids: CASSSFDRRDTQYF. The CDR3 region has the DNA TGTGCCAGCAGTTCATTTGACAGGCGGGATACGCAGTATTTT.

The rearrangement joins TRBV28 to TRBJ2-3; 11 bases are shared with TRBD2. V shed 5 bases and J 0 bases; nucleotides not matched to a gene: 7. Germline loops: CDR1 MDHEN, CDR2 SYDVKM. The CDR3 sequence is 17 residues long. The CDR3 reads CASSPSRLAGSTDTQYF. The CDR3 DNA follows: TGTGCCAGCAGTCCCAGTCGACTAGCGGGGAGCACAGATACGCAGTATTTT.

The chain is built from TRBV27 and TRBJ2-2; D is undetermined. Trimming pared 3 bases from V and 1 base from J, leaving 3 bases between. This CDR3 has 13 amino acids. Germline V gene sequence: CDR1 MNHEY, CDR2 SMNVEV (reference sequence). CDR3 sequence: CASSFQNTGELFF. The CDR3, as DNA: TGTGCCAGCAGTTTTCAGAACACCGGGGAGCTGTTTTTT.

This chain links TRBV5-1 with TRBJ2-1; D remains ambiguous. The V end lost 0 bases, the J end lost 4 bases, and 5 bases lay between the germline ends. CDR1 and CDR2 (germline): SGHRS, YFSETQ. This CDR3 has 13 residues. The CDR3 nucleotides read TGCGCCAGCAGCTTGGTTCAGTACAATGAGCAGTTCTTC. It yields the protein CASSLVQYNEQFF. The whole variable domain, remainder taken from reference TRBV5-1 and TRBJ2-1, is KAGVTQTPRYLIKTRGQQVTLSCSPISGHRSVSWYQQTPGQGLQFLFEYFSETQRNKGNFPGRFSGRQFSNSRSEMNVSTLELGDSALYLCASSLVQYNEQFFGPGTRLTVL.

V is TRBV15 and J is TRBJ1-1, with TRBD1 matching over 7 bases. Per the germline V gene, CDR1 is LNHNV and CDR2 is YYDKDF (reference sequence). The CDR3 is 17 amino acids. J gave up 5 bases and V 4 bases, and 16 bases lay outside the gene matches. The CDR3 here is CATSTQPGQKVVTEAFF. CDR3 DNA sequence: TGTGCCACCAGCACCCAACCGGGACAGAAGGTCGTGACTGAAGCTTTCTTT.

CDR3: CASSLGQTGTEAFF. The CDR3 nucleotides read TGCGCCAGCAGCTTGGGACAGACGGGCACTGAAGCTTTCTTT. This chain connects TRBV5-1 to TRBJ1-1, with a possible D match to TRBD1 (5 bases). Trimming left V 0 bases short and J 4 bases short, with 10 bases between. The germline V gene encodes CDR1 SGHRS and CDR2 YFSETQ. The CDR3 contains 14 residues.

This clone was recorded once. The V call is TRBV5-1, the J call TRBJ1-2, with 8 positions matching TRBD1. CDR1 is SGHRS and CDR2 is YFSETQ in the germline V gene. V gave up 4 bases and J gave up 2 bases; unmatched junction bases: 7. The CDR3 spans 15 residues. CDR3 sequence: CASSPSGTGNYGYTF. The CDR3 DNA is TGCGCCAGCAGCCCCTCTGGGACAGGCAACTATGGCTACACCTTC. The whole variable domain, remainder taken from reference TRBV5-1 and TRBJ1-2, is KAGVTQTPRYLIKTRGQQVTLSCSPISGHRSVSWYQQTPGQGLQFLFEYFSETQRNKGNFPGRFSGRQFSNSRSEMNVSTLELGDSALYLCASSPSGTGNYGYTFGSGTRLTVV.

The chain recombines TRBV2 with TRBJ1-2; 10 bases fit TRBD1. Germline-derived CDR1 and CDR2 are SNHLY and FYNNEI. CDR3 length equals 14 residues. Trimming at V came to 4 bases and at J to 3 bases, leaving 2 bases not matched to a gene. CDR3 nucleotides: TGTGCCAGCAGTGGGACAGGGGGTTACTATGGCTACACCTTC. Translating gives CASSGTGGYYGYTF.

The chain employs TRBV5-1 and TRBJ2-7, with D perhaps matching TRBD2 (6 bases). CDR3 length: 14 amino acids. The germline gives CDR1 SGHRS, CDR2 YFSETQ. Trimming pared 6 bases from V and 4 bases from J, leaving 17 bases between. The CDR3 DNA follows: TGCGCCAGCAAGCCTAGGACGGGAGCATACGAGCAGTACTTC. This encodes CASKPRTGAYEQYF.

This clone has only one observation. The chain has TRBV10-3 and TRBJ2-2, with 9 nucleotides matching TRBD2. Unmatched junction bases numbered 4, after V lost 3 bases and J lost 2 bases. CDR3 length: 16 amino acids. The germline CDR1 and CDR2 sequences are ENHRY and SYGVKD. CDR3 nucleotides: TGTGCCATCAGTGACCCGGGACTAGCTAACACCGGGGAGCTGTTTTTT. It codes for CAISDPGLANTGELFF.

This sequence joins TRBV7-2 and TRBJ1-6; maybe TRBD1 (5 bases). Germline CDR1 and CDR2: SGHTA and FQGNSA. Trimming removed 3 bases from V and 6 bases from J, with 21 bases in between. The CDR3 runs 18 residues. The CDR3, as DNA: TGTGCCAGCAGCTTCTTTTTTACCCCGGGGGGACTTAATTCACCCCTCCACTTT. Translating gives CASSFFFTPGGLNSPLHF.

This chain joins TRBV21-1 and TRBJ1-5; TRBD1 was called by the table and not checked on the DNA. TRBV21-1 is listed as a pseudogene. This CDR3 spans 15 amino acids. The CDR3 sequence is CASSPLGDREQPQHF. CDR3 sequence (DNA): TGTGCCAGCAGCCCCCTGGGCGACAGGGAACAGCCCCAGCATTTT.

The J gene is TRBJ1-1, the V gene TRBV29-1, with a possible D match to TRBD1 (6 bases). The V end lost 4 bases, the J end lost 0 bases, and 15 bases lay between the germline ends. Germline V gene sequence: CDR1 SQVTM, CDR2 ANQGSEA. The CDR3 runs 15 residues. In nucleotides, the CDR3 is TGCAGCGTTGGGAAACAGGGCCTTATGAACACTGAAGCTTTCTTT. It encodes CSVGKQGLMNTEAFF.

V usage is TRBV10-2 and J usage is TRBJ1-1, with D possibly being TRBD1 (6 bases). The CDR3 is 13 residues long. The V end lost 3 bases, the J end lost 6 bases, and 11 bases lay between the germline ends. CDR1 WSHSY and CDR2 SAAADI come from the germline V gene. CDR3 region: CASSERQASEAFF. The CDR3 nucleotides are TGCGCCAGCAGTGAAAGACAGGCGTCTGAAGCTTTCTTT.

This chain joins TRBV11-1 and TRBJ2-3; unclear D gene. The CDR3 totals 13 residues. Germline V lookup: CDR1 SGHAT, CDR2 FQDESV (reference sequence). V gave up 5 bases and J gave up 2 bases, with 8 bases separating them. The CDR3 DNA reads as TGTGCCAGCAGCCTGGGCATCACAGATACGCAGTATTTT. Amino acid sequence: CASSLGITDTQYF.

The rearrangement joins TRBV5-1 to TRBJ2-5; no clear D. The germline CDR1 and CDR2 sequences are SGHRS and YFSETQ. With 0 bases removed from V and 2 bases from J, the gap between germline ends came to 5 bases. The CDR3 runs to 13 residues. The CDR3 spells CASSLVVQETQYF. In DNA form, the CDR3 reads TGCGCCAGCAGCTTGGTTGTACAAGAGACCCAGTACTTC.

The chain is built from TRBV7-2 and TRBJ1-6; tentative D call: TRBD1 (6 bases). The CDR3 spans 15 residues. Trimming left V 2 bases short and J 6 bases short, with 11 bases between. Germline V CDR1 and CDR2: SGHTA, FQGNSA. In DNA form, the CDR3 reads TGTGCCAGCAGCTTATCAGGGGTATCTAATTCACCCCTCCACTTT. Amino acids: CASSLSGVSNSPLHF.